Described below is a single T cell receptor beta chain sequence and its context. This clone was recorded at least ten times. What this receptor recognizes is not known. No much larger clone is present one base from it, and per-base qualities are unavailable. Peripheral blood samples were provided by related bone marrow donors on the day of marrow donation. Mononuclear cells from peripheral blood and bone marrow were separated by Ficoll-Hypaque density centrifugation and then cryopreserved. According to the germline V gene, CDR1 reads MDHEN and CDR2 reads SYDVKM. The trim is 5 bases for V and 9 bases for J, with a gap of 20 bases between the germline ends. The CDR3 has 14 amino acids, counting the end cysteine and phenylalanine. Just CDR3 DNA is preserved here, 42 bases in frame from base 1. TRB sequencing was run on genomic DNA with either the immunoSEQ assay at survey resolution or the hsTCRB kit. Concerning the study's data processing: Initial read processing used immunoSEQ software, and repertoire analyses used the LymphoSeq R package. For each TRB dataset, clonality was calculated as 1 minus normalized Shannon entropy, and the Gini coefficient was computed as well. Phenotypes of unsorted samples were inferred by mapping TRB sequences from sorted subsets of the recipient or donor onto the same recipient's unsorted samples. Not all clones reach the TCRdb copy of this immuneACCESS table, which keeps in-frame sequences only. Checked studies attribute under half of the gap to unresolved V genes and leave the rest unexplained. V, J and clone size derive from that table, while D and trimming were established from the DNA sequence. There are roughly 42,000 clones in this sample, and none of them is a singleton. About 4.2% of the sample rests with the top ten.

This sample stems from a study of T cells after posttransplantation cyclophosphamide (TCRdb year 2016). Context from the whole study: Using TRB sequencing, the study followed how the T cell repertoire reconstituted after myeloablative bone marrow transplantation in which posttransplantation cyclophosphamide served as GVHD prophylaxis. Public TRB sequences were searched against a database of over 3,000 sequences associated with responses to pathogens, tumor antigens, self-antigens and alloantigens. In 3 patients, up to 3 additional blood samples taken between 2 and 5.2 years after transplant also underwent TRB sequencing, as did pretransplant blood from a handful of patients. TRB sequencing was performed on blood from all 35 or so PTCy patients with 1-year posttransplant specimens. Samples from 30 to 45 PTCy-treated patients and approximately 15 related bone marrow donors of those patients were subjected to antigen receptor sequencing. Because TRA and TRB clonality correlated tightly in several samples, later TCR analyses were limited to TRB. What the study reported, not specific to this receptor: The TRB repertoires of T cells infiltrating skin or GI tract showed only limited overlap with the TRB repertoires of T cells in blood. Donor-recipient similarity was low at 1-2 months but increased during the first year, and donor CD8+ memory clones often dominated later blood repertoires. Across 45 patients, recipient CMV seropositivity and CMV reactivation were highly associated with TRB clonality; PTCy diversity was similar to CNI/methotrexate controls.

The source material was PBMCs. The rearranged chain carries TRBV28 and TRBJ2-7; a tentative D match to TRBD2 spans 6 bases. This clonotype was obtained from a woman aged 45-65 years in good health and a related stem cell transplant donor. The CDR3 protein is CASSPAGPLPGQYF. The bases are TGTGCCAGCAGTCCTGCGGGACCTCTCCCGGGGCAGTACTTC.